Listed below are T cell receptor beta chains from one sample, sequenced in a study of Graves' ophthalmopathy and Graves' hyperthyroidism. From the multiplex PCR reads, TCRdb called clonotypes with MiXCR, one entry per CDR3 protein. The repertoire has almost 400,000 distinct CDR3 sequences, 18% of them found once; the top ten carry roughly 1.4%. Sequenced: peripheral blood. These receptors all stem from a woman aged 18-29 years with Graves' ophthalmopathy. CDR3s include the opening cysteine and the closing phenylalanine or tryptophan. The D gene is left open where the match is weak. Clone sizes are given selectively: once, few, many, or a class where the clone is expanded.

NA,medium-sized,TRBJ2-5,TRBV6-2/TRBV6-3,TGTGCCAGCAGTAGTGGGGAAGAGACCCAGTACTTC,CASSSGEETQYF
NA,many,TRBJ2-7,TRBV4-1,TGCGCCAGCAGCCAAGCAACCAAGTACGAGCAGTACTTC,CASSQATKYEQYF
NA,many,TRBJ2-5,TRBV5-1,TGCGCCAGCAGCCTGACGGGGTATCAAGAGACCCAGTACTTC,CASSLTGYQETQYF
NA,many,TRBJ2-7,TRBV4-2,TGTGCCAGCAGCCACACAGCCAAAGGGGCCTACGAGCAGTACTTC,CASSHTAKGAYEQYF
NA,many,TRBJ1-5,TRBV7-9,TGTGCCAGCAGCGACGGGACAACGAATCAGCCCCAGCATTTT,CASSDGTTNQPQHF
NA,many,TRBJ2-7,TRBV7-2,TGTGCCAGCAGCTTAAGACTAACCCTCCACGAGCAGTACTTC,CASSLRLTLHEQYF
TRBD1,NA,TRBJ2-7,TRBV6-1,TGTGCCAGCAGAGATAGGACAGGGTCCCACGAGCAGTACTTC,CASRDRTGSHEQYF
NA,NA,TRBJ1-2,TRBV28,TGTGCCAGTCACTTCGGTGGGGGGCGAGGATGGCGAAACTATGGCTACACCTTC,CASHFGGGRGWRNYGYTF
NA,many,TRBJ1-6,TRBV2,TGTGCCAGCAGTGAAGGTTACCTCACCCGACCCTGGGGAAATTCACCCCTCCACTTT,CASSEGYLTRPWGNSPLHF
NA,many,TRBJ1-3,TRBV20-1,TGCAGTGCCCGTTCGATTGGAAACACCATATATTTT,CSARSIGNTIYF
TRBD2,NA,TRBJ2-7,TRBV13,TGTGCCAGCAGCCCGAAGCGGGAGGCCTACGAGCAGTACTTC,CASSPKREAYEQYF
NA,many,TRBJ2-2,TRBV7-2,TGTGCCAGCAGCTTAAAGAGGGCCCCCGGGGAGCTGTTTTTT,CASSLKRAPGELFF
TRBD1,many,TRBJ2-7,TRBV28,TGTGCCAGCAGTATCCCGGGACAGGGCTACGAGCAGTACTTC,CASSIPGQGYEQYF
NA,many,TRBJ2-7,TRBV11-2,TGTGCCAGCAGCTTAGGGTCTGGGGTACCTCCGTATGCATACGAGCAGTACTTC,CASSLGSGVPPYAYEQYF
NA,many,TRBJ2-5,TRBV6-2/TRBV6-3,TGTGCCAGCAGTTACTACGGCAGGGAAGTCCAAGAGACCCAGTACTTC,CASSYYGREVQETQYF
NA,NA,TRBJ1-1,TRBV12-3/TRBV12-4,TGTGCCAGCAGTTTTTTCCCGGAGCACACTGAAGCTTTCTTT,CASSFFPEHTEAFF